The T cell receptor beta chain described here comes from a study of shared clonotypes between healthy human individuals. Libraries were prepared by immunoSEQ multiplex PCR; TCRdb keeps only in-frame clonotypes and omits some of them. Among about 1.5 million clones listed, approximately 98% were seen once. The specimen sequenced was naive CD4+ T cells sorted from blood. Noted subset: CD45RA+ positively selected. The receptor comes from a young man in good health.

Here the CDR3 DNA reads TGTGCCAGTAGTATCAACCTCGGGACAGGGGCATACGAGCAGTACTTC. Translated, it gives CASSINLGTGAYEQYF. This chain joins TRBV19 and TRBJ2-7, with 10 positions matching TRBD1. The CDR3 runs 16 residues. Germline V gives CDR1 LNHDA, CDR2 SQIVND (reference sequence). Trimming cost V 3 bases and J 4 bases; bases outside gene matches: 9.